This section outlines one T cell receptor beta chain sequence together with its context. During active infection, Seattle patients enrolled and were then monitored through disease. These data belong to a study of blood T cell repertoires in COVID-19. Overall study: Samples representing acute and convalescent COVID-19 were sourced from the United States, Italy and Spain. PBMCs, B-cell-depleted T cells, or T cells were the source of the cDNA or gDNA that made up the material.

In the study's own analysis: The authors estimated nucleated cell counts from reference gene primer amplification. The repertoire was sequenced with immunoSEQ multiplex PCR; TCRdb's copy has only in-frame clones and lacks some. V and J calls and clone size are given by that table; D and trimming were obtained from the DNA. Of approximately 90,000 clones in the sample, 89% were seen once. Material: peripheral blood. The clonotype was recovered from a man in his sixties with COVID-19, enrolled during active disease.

CDR3 sequence reads: CASSMRGTAFGGELFF. DNA of the CDR3: TGTGCCAGTAGTATGAGGGGGACAGCCTTTGGCGGGGAGCTGTTTTTT. This chain uses TRBV19 with TRBJ2-2, with 7 bases that match TRBD1. The CDR3 is made up of 16 amino acids. From germline, CDR1 is LNHDA and CDR2 SQIVND (reference sequence). The ends lost 3 bases at V and 7 bases at J; junction bases unmatched: 11.